The 27 T cell receptor beta chains presented below share a single source sample, sequenced in a study of long-term antiretroviral therapy in people with HIV. The assay, immunoSEQ v3.0, was run at survey level. TCRdb's table, derived via immunoSEQ multiplex PCR, lists solely in-frame clones and lacks some. The sample lists around 19,000 clones, 87% occurring once. This sample comprised unsorted PBMCs, obtained 2.6 years after starting antiretroviral therapy. The receptor source for this set is a woman in her 50s with HIV.

This clone has just one count. This chain joins TRBV10-3 and TRBJ2-3; 13 positions agree with TRBD2. V lost 5 bases, J lost 1 base, and 6 bases stayed unmatched. CDR3 length: 17 residues. CDR1 ENHRY and CDR2 SYGVKD come from the germline V gene. The CDR3 DNA follows: TGTGCCATCAGTAAAGGACTAGCGGGAGAGGGCACAGATACGCAGTATTTT. Translating it yields CAISKGLAGEGTDTQYF.

This clone has a single count. V is TRBV5-5 and J is TRBJ2-7; TRBD2 aligns across 11 bases. V trimming: 2 bases; J trimming: 3 bases; junction bases outside the gene matches: 4. Per germline, CDR1 SGHKS and CDR2 YYEKEE (reference sequence). The CDR3 runs 15 residues. CDR3 amino acids: CASSFSTSGIYEQYF. In nucleotides, the CDR3 is TGTGCCAGCAGCTTTTCGACTAGCGGGATCTACGAGCAGTACTTC.

This clone was seen once. The chain is built from TRBV29-1 and TRBJ2-1; possible D gene TRBD1, 6 bases. The germline CDR1 and CDR2 sequences are SQVTM and ANQGSEA. The CDR3 length is 13 residues. V lost 7 bases to trimming and J lost 4 bases, with 14 bases between them. The CDR3 region is CSGTGLSYNEQFF. As DNA, the CDR3 is TGCAGCGGAACAGGGTTGAGTTACAATGAGCAGTTCTTC.

This clone was found once. The rearrangement links TRBV2 to TRBJ2-5; no firm D call. CDR3 length: 10 residues. The ends were cut back, 6 bases at V and 4 bases at J, with 3 bases in the middle. Germline assignment: CDR1 SNHLY and CDR2 FYNNEI. The CDR3 loop is CASSVETQYF. The DNA of the CDR3 is TGTGCCAGCAGCGTAGAGACCCAGTACTTC.

The V call is TRBV6-1, the J call TRBJ2-7; 10 bases are a match to TRBD2. This CDR3 contains 15 residues. The germline V gene has CDR1 MNHNS and CDR2 SASEGT. J lost 2 bases, V lost 7 bases, and 8 bases had no gene match. The DNA for the CDR3 is TGTGCCAGCAAGATAGGACTAGCGGTAACCTACGAGCAGTACTTC. It specifies CASKIGLAVTYEQYF.

The V call is TRBV27, the J call TRBJ1-4, with D perhaps matching TRBD1 (5 bases). Germline V gene data show CDR1 as MNHEY and CDR2 as SMNVEV (reference sequence). CDR3 length: 18 amino acids. The V gene lost 4 bases and the J gene lost 8 bases, with 26 bases spanning the gap. The CDR3, as DNA: TGTGCCAGCAGTTCCCGGGACCCTCTCCTCGCCGAAGGCGAAAAACTGTTTTTT. It yields the protein CASSSRDPLLAEGEKLFF.

The genes are TRBV5-1 and TRBJ1-1; D is uncertain. This CDR3 is built from 12 residues. Germline CDR1 reads SGHRS; CDR2 reads YFSETQ. Trimming shortened V by 1 base and J by 7 bases, and 8 bases separated the two germline ends. In DNA form, the CDR3 reads TGCGCCAGCAGCTTGAGTCTCAGTGAAGCTTTCTTT. Its protein product is CASSLSLSEAFF.

The rearrangement links TRBV11-3 to TRBJ2-2; a possible D gene is TRBD1 (5 bases). CDR3 length: 15 residues. The V gene lost 1 base and the J gene lost 2 bases, with 8 bases spanning the gap. CDR1 and CDR2 (germline): SGHNT, YENEEA. This chain's CDR3 is CASSLGQGNTGELFF. The CDR3, as DNA: TGTGCCAGCAGCTTAGGCCAGGGAAACACCGGGGAGCTGTTTTTT.

For the CDR3, the DNA is TGTGCCAGCAGCTTAGCGTTAGATCGGGGAAATGAGCAGTTCTTC. This sequence encodes CASSLALDRGNEQFF. This chain uses TRBV7-9 with TRBJ2-1, with D possibly being TRBD2 (5 bases). The ends were cut back, 0 bases at V and 7 bases at J, with 13 bases in the middle. Germline-derived CDR1 and CDR2 are SEHNR and FQNEAQ (reference sequence). The CDR3 is made up of 15 amino acids.

DNA of the CDR3: TGTGCCATCAATAGGATGAAGGAGAGCACTGAAGCTTTCTTT. Translating it yields CAINRMKESTEAFF. The gene calls are TRBV10-3 and TRBJ1-1; unclear D gene. Trimming left V 7 bases short and J 4 bases short, with 16 bases between. The CDR3 is 14 residues long. Per germline, CDR1 ENHRY and CDR2 SYGVKD.

V is TRBV15 and J is TRBJ2-5; no clear D. CDR3 length: 13 residues. In germline, CDR1 is LNHNV, CDR2 YYDKDF (reference sequence). V dropped 8 bases and J dropped 5 bases, with 15 bases sitting between them. CDR3 amino acids: CATRVGPGETQYF. DNA of the CDR3: TGTGCCACCCGGGTGGGCCCCGGGGAGACCCAGTACTTC.

The V call is TRBV11-2, the J call TRBJ2-7; no definite D call. Trimming left V 2 bases short and J 10 bases short, with 12 bases between. The CDR3 spans 12 residues. Germline-derived CDR1 and CDR2 are SGHAT and FQNNGV. For the CDR3, the DNA is TGTGCCAGCAGCTTATGGGTAGGGCGACAGTACTTC. Translation gives CASSLWVGRQYF.

The chain is built from TRBV7-2 and TRBJ2-7; TRBD2 might be the D (6 bases). V was cut by 1 base and J by 0 bases, with 13 bases left in between. Germline V gene data show CDR1 as SGHTA and CDR2 as FQGNSA. This CDR3 spans 16 amino acids. The chain's CDR3 is CASSLGISGSSYEQYF. CDR3 nucleotides: TGTGCCAGCAGCTTAGGGATTAGCGGAAGCTCCTACGAGCAGTACTTC.

The chain recombines TRBV2 with TRBJ1-5; the D is unclear. Germline V lookup: CDR1 SNHLY, CDR2 FYNNEI. CDR3 length equals 15 residues. With 1 base removed from V and 0 bases from J, the gap between germline ends came to 7 bases. The CDR3 loop is CASSEGLNSNQPQHF. CDR3 sequence (DNA): TGTGCCAGCAGTGAAGGGCTCAATAGCAATCAGCCCCAGCATTTT.

The chain combines TRBV5-4 with TRBJ2-5, with D possibly matching TRBD2 (6 bases). Near its end, the DNA agrees better with TRBJ2-7, so the J call may be wrong. The CDR3 is made up of 14 amino acids. The V gene's germline CDR1 is SGHNT and CDR2 YYREEE (reference sequence). DNA for the CDR3: TGTGCCAGCAGCTCCGGGGACTCCTCCTACGAGCAGTACTTC. It encodes CASSSGDSSYEQYF.

This sequence joins TRBV5-1 and TRBJ1-2; no definite D call. The CDR3 runs to 12 residues. CDR1 is SGHRS and CDR2 is YFSETQ in the germline V gene. The V end lost 2 bases, the J end lost 6 bases, and 8 bases lay between the germline ends. This CDR3 reads CASSLSPNGYTF. The CDR3 DNA reads as TGCGCCAGCAGCTTAAGTCCCAATGGCTACACCTTC.

This clone was observed a few times. The chain employs TRBV27 and TRBJ1-5; 8 bases agree with TRBD1. The CDR3 spans 14 residues. Germline values: CDR1 MNHEY, CDR2 SMNVEV (reference sequence). V was pared by 3 bases and J by 4 bases, with 2 bases of the junction left unmatched. CDR3 sequence (DNA): TGTGCCAGCAGTTTCGACAGGGGAAATCAGCCCCAGCATTTT. This translates into CASSFDRGNQPQHF.

CDR3 amino acids: CASRRTSGDYNEQFF. In nucleotides, the CDR3 is TGTGCCAGCAGAAGGACTAGCGGAGATTACAATGAGCAGTTCTTC. This chain joins TRBV2 and TRBJ2-1, with 10 bases lining up with TRBD2. CDR1 is SNHLY, CDR2 FYNNEI, per germline. J was trimmed by 4 bases and V by 6 bases; bases with no gene match: 6. There are 15 residues in the CDR3.

This chain joins TRBV27 and TRBJ2-1, with D possibly matching TRBD2 (7 bases). Germline assignment: CDR1 MNHEY and CDR2 SMNVEV (reference sequence). The CDR3 sequence is 14 residues long. Trimming pared 3 bases from V and 7 bases from J, leaving 13 bases between. The CDR3 here is CASSLSGGWNEQFF. Here the CDR3 DNA reads TGTGCCAGCAGTTTGTCGGGGGGCTGGAATGAGCAGTTCTTC.

V and J are TRBV7-9 and TRBJ1-3; weak D call: TRBD1 (5 bases). The V gene's germline CDR1 is SEHNR and CDR2 FQNEAQ (reference sequence). Trimming cost V 1 base and J 3 bases, with 7 bases left between them. The CDR3 runs 14 residues. The CDR3 DNA reads as TGTGCCAGCAGCTTAGGGGGCAGTGGAAACACCATATATTTT. Protein product: CASSLGGSGNTIYF.

The chain recombines TRBV18 with TRBJ1-2; D remains ambiguous. V was pared by 2 bases and J by 1 base, with 5 bases between. Germline values: CDR1 KGHSH, CDR2 LQKENI. The CDR3 is 13 amino acids. The CDR3 nucleotides are TGTGCCAGCTCACCAAGTAGTAACTATGGCTACACCTTC. It codes for CASSPSSNYGYTF.

V gene TRBV6-5 combines with J gene TRBJ2-2; TRBD1 agrees at 7 bases. J was trimmed by 1 base and V by 7 bases; bases with no gene match: 6. Germline V CDR1 and CDR2: MNHEY, SVGAGI. There are 15 residues in the CDR3. CDR3 protein: CASTPGQLNTGELFF. The CDR3 DNA follows: TGTGCCAGCACTCCGGGACAGTTGAACACCGGGGAGCTGTTTTTT.

The sample holds a few counts of this clone. The V and J genes are TRBV14 and TRBJ2-1; 10 bases line up with TRBD2. V lost 2 bases, J lost 4 bases, and 5 bases stayed unmatched. CDR3 length equals 16 residues. The germline CDR1 and CDR2 sequences are SGHDN and FVKESK. CDR3 DNA: TGTGCCAGCAGCCAAAGAGCGGGAGGGCCTTACAATGAGCAGTTCTTC. Its translation is CASSQRAGGPYNEQFF.

The rearrangement links TRBV19 to TRBJ2-1; TRBD1 matches 7 bases. Germline-derived CDR1 and CDR2 are LNHDA and SQIVND (reference sequence). After removal of 3 bases from V and 6 bases from J, the junction contained 5 bases not matched to a gene. The CDR3 runs to 14 residues. For the CDR3, the DNA is TGTGCCAGTAGTATTATGGGACAGCTCAATGAGCAGTTCTTC. It yields the protein CASSIMGQLNEQFF.

This chain connects TRBV15 to TRBJ1-1, with D perhaps matching TRBD1 (5 bases). From germline, CDR1 is LNHNV and CDR2 YYDKDF (reference sequence). V was shortened by 0 bases and J by 9 bases, with 14 bases between the two germline ends. The CDR3 is 14 amino acids. In DNA form, the CDR3 reads TGTGCCACCAGCAGAGATCAGACAGTAAGACAAGCTTTCTTT. It translates to CATSRDQTVRQAFF. Variable domain in full (rest from reference TRBV15 and TRBJ1-1): DAMVIQNPRYQVTQFGKPVTLSCSQTLNHNVMYWYQQKSSQAPKLLFHYYDKDFNNEADTPDNFQSRRPNTSFCFLDIRSPGLGDTAMYLCATSRDQTVRQAFFGQGTRLTVV.

The chain's CDR3 is CASSSLTNEKLFF. As DNA, the CDR3 is TGTGCCAGCAGCTCGCTAACTAATGAAAAACTGTTTTTT. This chain uses TRBV7-2 with TRBJ1-4; the D is unclear. CDR3 length: 13 residues. CDR1 SGHTA and CDR2 FQGNSA come from the germline V gene. The V gene lost 4 bases and the J gene lost 1 base, with 4 bases spanning the gap. Based on the CDR3 plus reference TRBV7-2 and TRBJ1-4, the full variable domain is GAGVSQSPSNKVTEKGKDVELRCDPISGHTALYWYRQSLGQGLEFLIYFQGNSAPDKSGLPSDRFSAERTGGSVSTLTIQRTQQEDSAVYLCASSSLTNEKLFFGSGTQLSVL.

The rearrangement joins TRBV7-9 to TRBJ2-3; 10 bases map to TRBD2. Germline V gene lookup returns CDR1 SEHNR and CDR2 FQNEAQ (reference sequence). With V trimmed by 5 bases and J by 5 bases, 10 bases remained unmatched. This CDR3 region has 16 residues. CDR3 DNA: TGTGCCAGCAGCCCGAGGGGGCTAGCGGGAGTAGATACGCAGTATTTT. Protein: CASSPRGLAGVDTQYF.